These 24 T cell receptor beta chains were all obtained from the same sample, sequenced in a study of shared clonotypes between healthy human individuals (TCRdb year 2020). Libraries were constructed by the immunoSEQ multiplex PCR assay. TCRdb retrieved this table from immuneACCESS and kept in-frame rearrangements only. Not all clones are present; in checked studies, unresolved V genes account for under half, and no reason is known for the remainder. The sample records roughly 770,000 clones, 90% to 98% of which are singletons. The ten largest clones capture around 0.21% of the sample. CD8 naive samples were obtained by positive selection for CCR7 among CD45RO-negative cells, yielding a CD45RA+CCR7+ population from which TemRA cells were excluded. The specimen sequenced was naive CD8+ T cells sorted from blood. The cell subset or site label for this specimen denotes: CD45RA+CCR7+. These receptor sequences come from a man younger than 45 in good health.

The gene calls are TRBV18 and TRBJ2-1; 9 bases align to TRBD2. CDR3 length: 19 residues. With V trimmed by 1 base and J by 0 bases, 10 bases remained unmatched. Germline V gene lookup returns CDR1 KGHSH and CDR2 LQKENI. DNA for the CDR3: TGTGCCAGCTCACCACGAGGACTAGCGCCCCAGCGCTCCTACAATGAGCAGTTCTTC. Translating it yields CASSPRGLAPQRSYNEQFF. Together with reference TRBV18 and TRBJ2-1, the CDR3 gives the full variable domain: NAGVMQNPRHLVRRRGQEARLRCSPMKGHSHVYWYRQLPEEGLKFMVYLQKENIIDESGMPKERFSAEFPKEGPSILRIQQVVRGDSAAYFCASSPRGLAPQRSYNEQFFGPGTRLTVL.

This clone came up once. This chain joins TRBV27 and TRBJ1-5, with D possibly being TRBD1 (5 bases). This CDR3 comprises 11 residues. Germline V CDR1 and CDR2: MNHEY, SMNVEV (reference sequence). CDR3 sequence reads: CACGGSQPQHF. The CDR3, as DNA: TGTGCATGCGGGGGTAGTCAGCCCCAGCATTTT.

This clone was seen a few times. The rearrangement uses TRBV5-1 and TRBJ2-1; 14 bases match TRBD2. V lost 4 bases and J lost 8; bases outside the gene matches: 5. The CDR3 consists of 15 residues. The germline gives CDR1 SGHRS, CDR2 YFSETQ. CDR3 sequence (DNA): TGCGCCAGCAGCACGGGACTAGCGGGAGTGTATGAGCAGTTCTTC. This gives the protein CASSTGLAGVYEQFF.

This sequence joins TRBV29-1 and TRBJ2-7; TRBD2 matches at 7 bases. Germline assignment: CDR1 SQVTM and CDR2 ANQGSEA. CDR3 length equals 16 residues. V lost 3 bases to trimming and J lost 2 bases; unmatched junction nucleotides: 13. This CDR3 reads CSVELGGAGSAYEQYF. Here the CDR3 DNA reads TGCAGCGTTGAGCTCGGGGGAGCGGGAAGTGCCTACGAGCAGTACTTC.

This chain uses TRBV19 with TRBJ2-7; 9 bases line up with TRBD2. This CDR3 has 13 amino acids. After removal of 3 bases from V and 4 bases from J, the junction contained 1 base not matched to a gene. Germline V gene sequence: CDR1 LNHDA, CDR2 SQIVND (reference sequence). CDR3 in amino acids: CASSMGLAYEQYF. CDR3 nucleotides: TGTGCCAGTAGTATGGGACTAGCTTACGAGCAGTACTTC.

The chain is built from TRBV2 and TRBJ2-7; TRBD2 matches at 8 bases. The ends lost 0 bases at V and 6 bases at J; junction bases unmatched: 16. Germline V gene sequence: CDR1 SNHLY, CDR2 FYNNEI. The CDR3 consists of 18 residues. Here the CDR3 DNA reads TGTGCCAGCAGTGAAGCCATGGGAGCGGGAGCCATGTCCGGCGAGCAGTACTTC. Protein: CASSEAMGAGAMSGEQYF.

This chain connects TRBV7-9 to TRBJ1-1; possible D gene TRBD1, 6 bases. CDR3 size: 12 residues. V was cut by 3 bases and J by 7 bases, with 9 bases left in between. Germline loops: CDR1 SEHNR, CDR2 FQNEAQ (reference sequence). The CDR3 loop reads CASSFNRDEAFF. Here the CDR3 DNA reads TGTGCCAGCAGCTTCAACAGGGATGAAGCTTTCTTT.

The chain employs TRBV29-1 and TRBJ1-2, with unresolved D. The ends were cut back, 4 bases at V and 2 bases at J, with 8 bases in the middle. The CDR3 loop spans 12 amino acids. Germline CDR1 and CDR2: SQVTM and ANQGSEA. CDR3: CSVVAVNYGYTF. For the CDR3, the DNA is TGCAGCGTTGTGGCAGTAAACTATGGCTACACCTTC.

This clone has only one observation. The rearrangement links TRBV19 to TRBJ2-3; 13 bases match TRBD2. The CDR3 has 17 amino acids. Germline trimming cut 5 bases from V and 0 bases from J; bases unmatched to any gene: 5. The germline gives CDR1 LNHDA, CDR2 SQIVND (reference sequence). CDR3 bases: TGTGCCAGTAGTTGGACTAGCGGGAGAGATAGCACAGATACGCAGTATTTT. This gives the protein CASSWTSGRDSTDTQYF.

The rearrangement joins TRBV7-2 to TRBJ2-7; TRBD2 agrees at 10 bases. Per germline, CDR1 SGHTA and CDR2 FQGNSA. V lost 2 bases to trimming and J lost 5 bases; unmatched junction nucleotides: 0. This CDR3 has 13 amino acids. CDR3 sequence: CASSLLAGDEQYF. CDR3 nucleotides: TGTGCCAGCAGCTTACTAGCGGGAGACGAGCAGTACTTC.

CDR3 loop: CASDTGLLNTEAFF. In DNA form, the CDR3 reads TGTGCCAGCGATACAGGGCTACTGAACACTGAAGCTTTCTTT. This chain joins TRBV21-1 and TRBJ1-1; the table's D call TRBD1 went unverified against the DNA. TRBV21-1 counts as a pseudogene. The CDR3 is 14 amino acids.

This sequence joins TRBV4-1 and TRBJ2-1; 11 nucleotides line up with TRBD2. The V gene's germline CDR1 is MGHRA and CDR2 YSYEKL. This CDR3 contains 17 residues. J lost 7 bases, V lost 0 bases, and 8 bases had no gene match. CDR3 in amino acids: CASSQDKGLAEGNEQFF. CDR3 sequence (DNA): TGCGCCAGCAGCCAAGATAAGGGACTAGCGGAGGGGAATGAGCAGTTCTTC.

The chain joins TRBV27 to TRBJ2-7; D remains unclear. The germline V gene has CDR1 MNHEY and CDR2 SMNVEV (reference sequence). Trimming stripped 2 bases from V and 6 bases from J, with 14 bases between. The CDR3 has 14 amino acids. Here the CDR3 DNA reads TGTGCCAGCAGTTTAGACGGGCCATATTCCGAGCAGTACTTC. Translating it yields CASSLDGPYSEQYF.

This rearrangement joins TRBV7-8 to TRBJ1-1, with a weak D call TRBD1 (5 bases). Germline V CDR1 and CDR2: SGHVS, FQNEAQ. The CDR3 extends over 12 amino acids. V was shortened by 8 bases and J by 4 bases, with 11 bases between the two germline ends. The CDR3 region is CASGTGGTEAFF. CDR3 in DNA: TGTGCCAGCGGAACAGGCGGCACTGAAGCTTTCTTT. The complete variable domain, with remaining parts taken from reference TRBV7-8 and TRBJ1-1, reads GAGVSQSPRYKVAKRGQDVALRCDPISGHVSLFWYQQALGQGPEFLTYFQNEAQLDKSGLPSDRFFAERPEGSVSTLKIQRTQQEDSAVYLCASGTGGTEAFFGQGTRLTVV.

The chain carries TRBV5-4 and TRBJ2-1; 9 bases fit TRBD2. This CDR3 is built from 15 residues. Trimming cost V 1 base and J 8 bases; bases outside gene matches: 7. Germline CDR1 and CDR2: SGHNT and YYREEE (reference sequence). CDR3 in DNA: TGTGCCAGCAGCTTGCGGTCTAGCGGGATCCATGAGCAGTTCTTC. Translation gives CASSLRSSGIHEQFF. Variable domain in full (rest from reference TRBV5-4 and TRBJ2-1): ETGVTQSPTHLIKTRGQQVTLRCSSQSGHNTVSWYQQALGQGPQFIFQYYREEENGRGNFPPRFSGLQFPNYSSELNVNALELDDSALYLCASSLRSSGIHEQFFGPGTRLTVL.

The genes are TRBV27 and TRBJ2-5; no reliable D call. This CDR3 has 15 residues. Trimming stripped 5 bases from V and 2 bases from J, with 15 bases between. The germline V gene has CDR1 MNHEY and CDR2 SMNVEV (reference sequence). Here the CDR3 reads CASSTKYGIQETQYF. CDR3 nucleotides: TGTGCCAGCAGTACAAAGTATGGGATTCAAGAGACCCAGTACTTC.

This clone was detected only once. The chain has TRBV2 and TRBJ1-2; D is undetermined. CDR1 SNHLY and CDR2 FYNNEI come from the germline V gene. CDR3 length equals 13 residues. Trimming shortened V by 8 bases and J by 0 bases, and 10 bases separated the two germline ends. The CDR3 nucleotides are TGTGCCAGCCACCTGGGCCCTAACTATGGCTACACCTTC. Residues: CASHLGPNYGYTF.

For this clone: The sample has other DNA sequences that encode this CDR3 too. This sequence joins TRBV29-1 and TRBJ1-2; the D gene is possibly TRBD1 (6 bases). The V end was cut by 3 bases, the J end by 2 bases, with 7 bases between. CDR3 length equals 12 residues. CDR1 is SQVTM and CDR2 is ANQGSEA in the germline V gene. The CDR3 DNA sequence: TGCAGCGTTGAGGACAGCAACTATGGCTACACCTTC. Translated, it gives CSVEDSNYGYTF. The whole variable domain, remainder taken from reference TRBV29-1 and TRBJ1-2, is SAVISQKPSRDICQRGTSLTIQCQVDSQVTMMFWYRQQPGQSLTLIATANQGSEATYESGFVIDKFPISRPNLTFSTLTVSNMSPEDSSIYLCSVEDSNYGYTFGSGTRLTVV.

The CDR3 spells CARSLGQHLSYEQYF. CDR3 nucleotides: TGTGCCAGAAGCTTGGGACAGCACCTCTCCTACGAGCAGTACTTC. The chain carries TRBV5-3 and TRBJ2-7; a weak D match, TRBD1 (5 bases). TRBV5-3 has ORF status, its function being uncertain. Trimming took off 0 bases at V and 0 bases at J, with 10 bases between the two ends. The CDR3 runs 15 residues.

This chain links TRBV11-2 with TRBJ2-7, with 7 bases that match TRBD1. The trim removed 5 bases at V and 3 bases at J, leaving 10 bases unmatched. This CDR3 comprises 15 residues. Germline CDR1 and CDR2: SGHAT and FQNNGV. The CDR3 DNA sequence: TGTGCCAGCAGCCTCGCCTCGACAGGGCGCTACGAGCAGTACTTC. It codes for CASSLASTGRYEQYF.

This clone was observed a single time. The V call is TRBV14, the J call TRBJ2-5, with D perhaps matching TRBD1 (6 bases). The CDR3 spans 16 residues. V was cut by 3 bases and J by 2 bases, with 16 bases left in between. The germline CDR1 and CDR2 sequences are SGHDN and FVKESK. The CDR3 DNA sequence: TGTGCCAGCAGCCACAATACAGGGTTTGATCAAGAGACCCAGTACTTC. Protein: CASSHNTGFDQETQYF.

This chain links TRBV27 with TRBJ2-3, with D perhaps assigned TRBD1 or TRBD2 (5 bases each). Trimming removed 7 bases at V and 7 bases at J, with 21 bases between. The V gene's germline CDR1 is MNHEY and CDR2 SMNVEV (reference sequence). This CDR3 is 15 amino acids long. Here the CDR3 DNA reads TGTGCCAGCACCCCAATGGGGGTGCCGGGACATACGCAGTATTTT. Protein sequence: CASTPMGVPGHTQYF.

J is TRBJ2-1 and V is TRBV7-8; D could derive from TRBD1 or TRBD2 (5 bases each). Germline lookup yields CDR1 SGHVS and CDR2 FQNEAQ. The CDR3 is 20 amino acids. V lost 4 bases to trimming and J lost 2 bases, with 27 bases between them. The CDR3 sequence: CASSSYYRDGEGPAYNEQFF. The CDR3 region has the DNA TGTGCCAGCAGCTCATACTACCGGGACGGCGAGGGACCAGCCTACAATGAGCAGTTCTTC.

This chain joins TRBV28 and TRBJ2-1; 7 nucleotides line up with TRBD1. In germline, CDR1 is MDHEN, CDR2 SYDVKM. J was trimmed by 4 bases and V by 4 bases; bases with no gene match: 4. The CDR3 covers 14 residues. As DNA, the CDR3 is TGTGCCAGCAGTTCTATACAGGGGTACAATGAGCAGTTCTTC. Its protein product is CASSSIQGYNEQFF.